The TCR beta chain under discussion was sequenced for a study of blood T cells in healthy people across ages. The total RNA that was extracted per sample amounted to at least 5 micrograms. This clonotype came up a few times. The use of a sample-barcoded 5' primer and a J-beta primer mix characterized a second PCR of about 7 to 12 cycles. A template-switch adaptor with 12 random nucleotides tagged each cDNA molecule. TCRdb re-analysed the 5' RACE reads in MiXCR, keeping a single row per CDR3 protein. The table includes hundreds of thousands of distinct CDR3 sequences, 24% detected once. These data were also filed under a second study, of T cells of mothers and their children. That report notes: Study donors consisted of three healthy Caucasian mothers and their six children.

Sequencing was performed on blood. The receptor comes from a boy aged 10-17 years in good health.

The CDR3 is CATSRAGTSGSFQETQYF. In DNA form, the CDR3 reads TGTGCCACCAGCAGAGCCGGGACTAGCGGGAGCTTTCAAGAGACCCAGTACTTC. The V gene is TRBV15, the J gene TRBJ2-5, with 14 bases aligning to TRBD2. Germline loops: CDR1 LNHNV, CDR2 YYDKDF (reference sequence). The CDR3 extends over 18 amino acids. The trim removed 1 base at V and 2 bases at J, leaving 6 bases unmatched.